This TCR beta chain was observed in a study of cytomegalovirus exposure and HLA in healthy donors. Study-wide background: Counted in an early data release were 85 million or so unique TCRs from HLA-typed donors.

Primers included in the PCR were 60 Vbeta and 13 Jbeta primers. Some clones are missing from TCRdb's copy, which holds only in-frame ones; the method was immunoSEQ multiplex PCR. The data contain approximately 150,000 clones, just under 80% of them singletons. Study-level points and caveats: The availability of immune exposure information extended only to CMV serostatus. TCR beta V segments were, for the most part, productive about 90% or about 30% of the time in an earlier analysis. With later analysis, a missense DCLRE1C variant became linked to TCR beta V- and J-gene trimming.

Details on this clone: As yet, its antigen is unknown.

This CDR3 comprises 14 residues. Germline CDR1 is SNHLY and CDR2 is FYNNEI. V lost 4 bases and J 8 bases, leaving 14 bases between the germline ends. J is TRBJ1-4 and V is TRBV2; D remains unclear. This TCR derives from a woman between 50 and 59 years old in good health and CMV-seronegative. Sequencing was done on a sample of PBMCs. The CDR3: CASSVVGRGEKLFF. Here the CDR3 DNA reads TGTGCCAGCAGTGTGGTCGGGCGGGGAGAAAAACTGTTTTTT.